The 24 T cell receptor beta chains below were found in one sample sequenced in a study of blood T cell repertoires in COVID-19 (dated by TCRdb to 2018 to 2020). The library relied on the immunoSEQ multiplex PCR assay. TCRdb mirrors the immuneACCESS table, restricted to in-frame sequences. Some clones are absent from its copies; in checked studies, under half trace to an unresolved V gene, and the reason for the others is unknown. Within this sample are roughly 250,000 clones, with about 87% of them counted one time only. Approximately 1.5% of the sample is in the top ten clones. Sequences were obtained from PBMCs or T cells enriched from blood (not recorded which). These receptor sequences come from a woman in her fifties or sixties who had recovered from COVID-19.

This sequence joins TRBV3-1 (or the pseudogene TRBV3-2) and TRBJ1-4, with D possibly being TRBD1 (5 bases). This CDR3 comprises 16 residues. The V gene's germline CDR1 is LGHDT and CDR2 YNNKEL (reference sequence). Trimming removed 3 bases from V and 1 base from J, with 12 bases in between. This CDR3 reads CASSHLGEGTNEKLFF. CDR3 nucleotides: TGTGCCAGCAGCCATCTAGGGGAAGGAACTAATGAAAAACTGTTTTTT.

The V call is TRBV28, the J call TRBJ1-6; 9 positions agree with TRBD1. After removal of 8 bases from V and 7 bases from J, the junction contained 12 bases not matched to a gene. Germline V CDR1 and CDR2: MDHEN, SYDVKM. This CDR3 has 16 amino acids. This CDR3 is CASAWDRAVSNSPLHF. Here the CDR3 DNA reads TGTGCCAGCGCCTGGGACAGGGCCGTTTCGAATTCACCCCTCCACTTT.

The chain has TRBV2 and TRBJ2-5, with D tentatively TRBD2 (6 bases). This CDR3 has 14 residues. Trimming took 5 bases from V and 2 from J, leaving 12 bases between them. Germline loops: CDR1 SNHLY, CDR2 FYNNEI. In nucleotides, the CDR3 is TGTGCCAGCAGTACCCCCCGGGGGCAAGAGACCCAGTACTTC. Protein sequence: CASSTPRGQETQYF.

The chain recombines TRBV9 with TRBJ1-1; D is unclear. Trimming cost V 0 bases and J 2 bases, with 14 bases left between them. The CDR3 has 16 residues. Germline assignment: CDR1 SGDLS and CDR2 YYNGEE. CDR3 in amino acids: CASSVAYMAENTEAFF. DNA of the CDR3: TGTGCCAGCAGCGTAGCTTATATGGCAGAAAACACTGAAGCTTTCTTT.

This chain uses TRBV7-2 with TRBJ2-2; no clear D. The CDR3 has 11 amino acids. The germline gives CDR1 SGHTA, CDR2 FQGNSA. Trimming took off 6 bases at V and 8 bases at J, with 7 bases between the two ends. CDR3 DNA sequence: TGTGCCAGCAGGCGCATGGGGGAGCTGTTTTTT. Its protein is CASRRMGELFF.

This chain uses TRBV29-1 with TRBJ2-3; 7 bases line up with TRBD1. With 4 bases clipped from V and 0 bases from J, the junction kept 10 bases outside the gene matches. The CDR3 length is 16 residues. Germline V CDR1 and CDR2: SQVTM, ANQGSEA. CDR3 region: CSVGGRHRGSTDTQYF. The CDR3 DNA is TGCAGCGTTGGGGGTCGGCACAGGGGTAGCACAGATACGCAGTATTTT.

As DNA, the CDR3 is TGTGCCAGCAGCTTCGGCAGGGCTACTAATGAAAAACTGTTTTTT. As protein: CASSFGRATNEKLFF. The J gene is TRBJ1-4, the V gene TRBV9, with D possibly being TRBD1 (5 bases). Looked up from germline, CDR1 is SGDLS and CDR2 is YYNGEE. The CDR3 is 15 amino acids. Trimming left V 4 bases short and J 2 bases short, with 12 bases between.

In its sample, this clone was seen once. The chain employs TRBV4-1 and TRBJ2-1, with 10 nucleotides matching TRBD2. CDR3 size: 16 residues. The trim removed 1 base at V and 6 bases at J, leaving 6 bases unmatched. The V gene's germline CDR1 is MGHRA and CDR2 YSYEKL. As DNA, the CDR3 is TGCGCCAGCAGCCAAGTTCTAGCGGGAGTAGGCAATGAGCAGTTCTTC. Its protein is CASSQVLAGVGNEQFF.

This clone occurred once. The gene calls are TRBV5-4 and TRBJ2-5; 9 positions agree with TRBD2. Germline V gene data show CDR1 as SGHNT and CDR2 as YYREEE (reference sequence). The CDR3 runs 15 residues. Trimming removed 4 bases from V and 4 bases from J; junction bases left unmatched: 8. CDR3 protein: CASSLTSGRVETQYF. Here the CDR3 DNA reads TGTGCCAGCAGCCTGACTAGCGGTAGGGTAGAGACCCAGTACTTC.

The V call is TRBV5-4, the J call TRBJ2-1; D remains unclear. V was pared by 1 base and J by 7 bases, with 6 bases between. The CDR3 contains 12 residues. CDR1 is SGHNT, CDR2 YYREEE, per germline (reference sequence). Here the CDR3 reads CASSLLTNEQFF. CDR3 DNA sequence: TGTGCCAGCAGCTTGCTGACTAATGAGCAGTTCTTC.

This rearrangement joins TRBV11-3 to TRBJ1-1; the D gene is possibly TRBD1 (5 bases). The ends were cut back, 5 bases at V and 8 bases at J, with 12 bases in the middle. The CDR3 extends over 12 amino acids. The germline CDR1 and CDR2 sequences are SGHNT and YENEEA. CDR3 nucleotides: TGTGCCAGCAGCCAAACGGGGGGGGAAGCTTTCTTT. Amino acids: CASSQTGGEAFF.

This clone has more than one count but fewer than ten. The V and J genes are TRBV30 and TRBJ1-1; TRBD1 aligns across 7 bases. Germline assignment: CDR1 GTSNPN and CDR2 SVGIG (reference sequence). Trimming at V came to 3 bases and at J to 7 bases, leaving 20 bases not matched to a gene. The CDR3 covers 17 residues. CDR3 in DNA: TGTGCCTGGAGAAGGGGGCAGGTGGATGTACGTAAAAGTGAAGCTTTCTTT. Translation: CAWRRGQVDVRKSEAFF.

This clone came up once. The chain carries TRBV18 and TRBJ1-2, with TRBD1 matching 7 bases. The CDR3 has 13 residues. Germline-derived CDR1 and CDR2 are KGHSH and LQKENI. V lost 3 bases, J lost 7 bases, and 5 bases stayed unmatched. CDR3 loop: CASSPAAGGGYTF. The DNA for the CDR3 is TGTGCCAGCTCACCTGCTGCAGGGGGTGGCTACACCTTC.

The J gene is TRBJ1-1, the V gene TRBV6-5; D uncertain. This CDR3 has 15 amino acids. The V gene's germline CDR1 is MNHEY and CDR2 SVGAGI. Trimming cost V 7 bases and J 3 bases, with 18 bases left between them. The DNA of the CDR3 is TGTGCCAGCACCAGATGGTACAATCGGGACACTGAAGCTTTCTTT. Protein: CASTRWYNRDTEAFF.

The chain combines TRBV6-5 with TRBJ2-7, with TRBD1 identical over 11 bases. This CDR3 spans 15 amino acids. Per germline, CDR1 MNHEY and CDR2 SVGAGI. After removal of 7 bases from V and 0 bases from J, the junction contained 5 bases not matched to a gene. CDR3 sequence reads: CASNRGTGGSYEQYF. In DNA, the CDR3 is TGTGCCAGCAACAGAGGGACAGGGGGCTCCTACGAGCAGTACTTC.

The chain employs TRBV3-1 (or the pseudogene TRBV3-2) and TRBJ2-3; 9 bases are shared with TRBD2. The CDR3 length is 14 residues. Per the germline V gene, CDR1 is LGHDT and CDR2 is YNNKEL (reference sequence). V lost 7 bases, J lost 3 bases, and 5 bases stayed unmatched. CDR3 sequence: CASMGAGGTDTQYF. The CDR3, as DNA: TGTGCCAGCATGGGAGCGGGAGGTACAGATACGCAGTATTTT.

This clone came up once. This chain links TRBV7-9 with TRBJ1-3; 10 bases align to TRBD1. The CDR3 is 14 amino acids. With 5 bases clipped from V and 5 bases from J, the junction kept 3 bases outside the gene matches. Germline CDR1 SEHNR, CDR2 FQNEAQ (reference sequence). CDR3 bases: TGTGCCAGCAGCCGACAGGGGGCTAGAAACACCATATATTTT. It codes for CASSRQGARNTIYF.

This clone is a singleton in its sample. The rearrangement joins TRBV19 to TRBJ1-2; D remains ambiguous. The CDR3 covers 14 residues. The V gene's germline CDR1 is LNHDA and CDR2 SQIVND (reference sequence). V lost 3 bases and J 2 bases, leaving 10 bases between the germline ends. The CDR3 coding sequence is TGTGCCAGTAGTATGGTTCGAGGGAACTATGGCTACACCTTC. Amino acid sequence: CASSMVRGNYGYTF.

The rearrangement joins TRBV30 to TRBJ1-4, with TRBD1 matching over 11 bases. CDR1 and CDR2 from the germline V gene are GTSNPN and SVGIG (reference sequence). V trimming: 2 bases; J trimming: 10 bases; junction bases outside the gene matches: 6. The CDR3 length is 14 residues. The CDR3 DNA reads TGTGCCTGGAGTCCGATCGGGACAGGGGGAAAACTGTTTTTT. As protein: CAWSPIGTGGKLFF.

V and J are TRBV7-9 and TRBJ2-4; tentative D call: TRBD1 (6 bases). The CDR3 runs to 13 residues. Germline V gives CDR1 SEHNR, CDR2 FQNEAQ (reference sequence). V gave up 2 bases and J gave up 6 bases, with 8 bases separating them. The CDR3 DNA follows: TGTGCCAGCAGCTTAACAGGGCCAAACATTCAGTACTTC. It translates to CASSLTGPNIQYF.

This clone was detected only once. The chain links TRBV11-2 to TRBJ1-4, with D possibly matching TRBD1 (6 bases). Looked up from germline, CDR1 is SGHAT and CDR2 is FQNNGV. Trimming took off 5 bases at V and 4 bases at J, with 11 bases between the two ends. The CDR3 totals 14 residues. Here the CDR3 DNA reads TGTGCCAGCAGCAAAGGACAGAATAATGAAAAACTGTTTTTT. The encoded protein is CASSKGQNNEKLFF.

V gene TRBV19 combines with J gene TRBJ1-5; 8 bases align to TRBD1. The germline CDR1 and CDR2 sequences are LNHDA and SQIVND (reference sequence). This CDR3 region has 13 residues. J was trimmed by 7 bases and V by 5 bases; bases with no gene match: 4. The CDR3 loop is CASSDRGGQPQHF. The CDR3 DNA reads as TGTGCCAGTAGTGACAGGGGAGGGCAGCCCCAGCATTTT.

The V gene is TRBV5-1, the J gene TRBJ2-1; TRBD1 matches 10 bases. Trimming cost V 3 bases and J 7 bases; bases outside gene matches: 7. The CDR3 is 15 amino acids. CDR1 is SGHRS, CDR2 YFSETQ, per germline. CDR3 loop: CASSSSRDRGNEQFF. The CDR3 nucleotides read TGCGCCAGCAGCTCCTCCCGGGACAGGGGAAATGAGCAGTTCTTC.

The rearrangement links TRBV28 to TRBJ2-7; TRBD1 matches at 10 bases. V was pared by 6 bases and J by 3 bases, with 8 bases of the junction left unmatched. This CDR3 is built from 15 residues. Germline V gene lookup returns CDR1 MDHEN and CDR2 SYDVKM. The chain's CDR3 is CASSRQGAGGYEQYF. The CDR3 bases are TGTGCCAGCAGCCGACAGGGGGCGGGCGGCTACGAGCAGTACTTC.